The 8 T cell receptor beta chains below all came from one sample that was sequenced in a study of blood T cell repertoires in COVID-19. TCRdb keeps only in-frame clones here, not all; method: immunoSEQ multiplex PCR. The sample has more than 200,000 clones; about 88% are singletons. Source material: peripheral blood. Every receptor here comes from a man aged 25-40 years with active or convalescent COVID-19.

This chain connects TRBV5-8 to TRBJ2-7; no clear D gene. The CDR3 is 12 residues long. The germline gives CDR1 SGHTS, CDR2 YDEGEE. The V gene lost 4 bases and the J gene lost 6 bases, with 11 bases spanning the gap. CDR3 protein: CASSPVIGEQYF. The DNA of the CDR3 is TGTGCCAGCAGCCCGGTCATCGGCGAGCAGTACTTC. The complete variable domain, with remaining parts taken from reference TRBV5-8 and TRBJ2-7, reads EAGVTQSPTHLIKTRGQQATLRCSPISGHTSVYWYQQALGLGLQFLLWYDEGEERNRGNFPPRFSGRQFPNYSSELNVNALELEDSALYLCASSPVIGEQYFGPGTRLTVT.

The chain joins TRBV14 to TRBJ1-2; TRBD1 matches 8 bases. This CDR3 is built from 13 residues. The trim removed 4 bases at V and 6 bases at J, leaving 4 bases unmatched. Looked up from germline, CDR1 is SGHDN and CDR2 is FVKESK. The CDR3 spells CASSRQGLDGYTF. The CDR3 bases are TGTGCCAGCAGCCGACAGGGGTTGGATGGCTACACCTTC.

A few counts support this clone. The chain joins TRBV19 to TRBJ1-6; tentatively, D is TRBD1 (5 bases). V lost 1 base to trimming and J lost 7 bases, with 11 bases between them. The CDR3 has 15 residues. In germline, CDR1 is LNHDA, CDR2 SQIVND (reference sequence). CDR3 amino acids: CASSIGQGNNSPLHF. DNA for the CDR3: TGTGCCAGTAGTATAGGTCAGGGAAACAATTCACCCCTCCACTTT.

The V and J genes are TRBV18 and TRBJ1-4, with TRBD1 identical over 7 bases. J lost 5 bases, V lost 4 bases, and 7 bases had no gene match. Germline V gene data show CDR1 as KGHSH and CDR2 as LQKENI. The CDR3 loop spans 15 amino acids. The CDR3 loop is CASSLTDRANEKLFF. As DNA, the CDR3 is TGTGCCAGCTCACTTACAGACAGGGCAAATGAAAAACTGTTTTTT.

V and J are TRBV7-2 and TRBJ1-4; TRBD1 agrees at 7 bases. Germline values: CDR1 SGHTA, CDR2 FQGNSA. Trimming removed 5 bases from V and 0 bases from J; junction bases left unmatched: 9. This CDR3 has 17 amino acids. CDR3 nucleotide sequence: TGTGCCAGCAGCCCAAGGGCAGGGGGATCAACTAATGAAAAACTGTTTTTT. Protein sequence: CASSPRAGGSTNEKLFF.

The CDR3 coding sequence is TGTGCCAGCAGCTTATGGGCGGGACCGAACACCGGGGAGCTGTTTTTT. It is translated as CASSLWAGPNTGELFF. The chain is built from TRBV7-6 and TRBJ2-2; D is possibly TRBD2 (6 bases). CDR1 is SGHVS and CDR2 is FNYEAQ in the germline V gene. V lost 2 bases to trimming and J lost 0 bases, with 10 bases between them. The CDR3 sequence is 16 residues long. The variable domain in full, completed from reference TRBV7-6 and TRBJ2-2, reads GAGVSQSPRYKVTKRGQDVALRCDPISGHVSLYWYRQALGQGPEFLTYFNYEAQQDKSGLPNDRFSAERPEGSISTLTIQRTEQRDSAMYRCASSLWAGPNTGELFFGEGSRLTVL.

V usage is TRBV6-5 and J usage is TRBJ2-1; D possibly corresponds to TRBD1 (5 bases). The V end lost 8 bases, the J end lost 6 bases, and 14 bases lay between the germline ends. This CDR3 comprises 13 residues. Looked up from germline, CDR1 is MNHEY and CDR2 is SVGAGI. CDR3 sequence (DNA): TGTGCCAGCTTCATTCCGACAGTCAATGAGCAGTTCTTC. Translated, it gives CASFIPTVNEQFF.

The genes are TRBV6-5 and TRBJ2-2; unclear D gene. V was cut by 5 bases and J by 2 bases, with 9 bases left in between. The CDR3 totals 14 residues. Per germline, CDR1 MNHEY and CDR2 SVGAGI. Here the CDR3 DNA reads TGTGCCAGCAGTCTACAGATCAACACCGGGGAGCTGTTTTTT. Translated, it gives CASSLQINTGELFF.